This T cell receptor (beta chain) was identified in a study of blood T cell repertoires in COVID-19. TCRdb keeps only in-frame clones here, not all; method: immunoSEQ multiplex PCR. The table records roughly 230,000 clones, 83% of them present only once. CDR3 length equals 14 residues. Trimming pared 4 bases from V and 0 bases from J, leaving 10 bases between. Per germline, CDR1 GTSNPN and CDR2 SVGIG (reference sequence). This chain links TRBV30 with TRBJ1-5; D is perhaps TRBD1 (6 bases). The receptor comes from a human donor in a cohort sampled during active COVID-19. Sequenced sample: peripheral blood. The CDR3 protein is CAWNDRPSNQPQHF. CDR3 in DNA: TGTGCCTGGAATGACAGGCCTAGCAATCAGCCCCAGCATTTT.